These 2 T cell receptor beta chains were sequenced from one sample in a study of brain metastases from non-small cell lung cancer. Assay used: immunoSEQ multiplex PCR; TCRdb lists only in-frame clones, some missing. The sample gives 4,100 or so clones, 70% to 90% of which show up once; approximately 12% is in the top ten. Sequencing input: tissue from a brain metastasis. Receptor source: a donor at least 40 years old with non-small cell lung cancer.

The chain has TRBV5-1 and TRBJ2-5; D remains unclear. Trimming removed 4 bases from V and 2 bases from J, with 9 bases in between. The CDR3 has 13 amino acids. Germline values: CDR1 SGHRS, CDR2 YFSETQ. This CDR3 is CASSRTTQETQYF. The CDR3 nucleotides read TGCGCCAGCAGCAGAACAACTCAAGAGACCCAGTACTTC.

This chain connects TRBV6-5 to TRBJ2-3; a weak D match, TRBD2 (5 bases). Trimming shortened V by 6 bases and J by 8 bases, and 12 bases separated the two germline ends. Germline V gene lookup returns CDR1 MNHEY and CDR2 SVGAGI. This CDR3 spans 12 amino acids. The CDR3 DNA is TGTGCCAGCAGCCTCGGGGTTGGTACGCAGTATTTT. It is translated as CASSLGVGTQYF.